This section outlines one TCR beta chain sequence together with its context. Its antigen is as yet unknown. This sample's time point: week 35, safety follow-up. Vaccine doses each comprised 300 ug of mutant IDH1 20-mer peptide, with topical imiquimod. The vaccination schedule gave patients eight doses in weeks 1, 3, 5, 7, 11, 15, 19 and 23. Each donor presented with a new WHO grade 3 or 4 astrocytoma that tested IDH1-mutant and showed ATRX loss. This sample was included in a study of a mutant IDH1 vaccine in newly diagnosed glioma. For the study at large: The study started vaccination 4-6 weeks after radiotherapy alone, or with temozolomide cycles. Treated patients had a mean age of about 40 years and an approximately 62% male, approximately 38% female split.

Sequencing was performed with immunoSEQ multiplex PCR; in TCRdb, only in-frame clones are kept and a portion is missing. This table has about 32,000 clones, approximately 80% appearing once. The length of the CDR3 is 18 residues. Unmatched junction bases numbered 12, after V lost 4 bases and J lost 0 bases. Germline V gives CDR1 SGDLS, CDR2 YYNGEE. The sample was PBMCs, taken from a glioma patient whose treatment included an IDH1 peptide vaccine. V usage is TRBV9 and J usage is TRBJ1-4, with 7 nucleotides matching TRBD1. The source is a woman aged 40-49 years with glioma. As DNA, the CDR3 is TGTGCCAGCAGCTCATCGACAGGGACTAGGGCAACTAATGAAAAACTGTTTTTT. Amino acids: CASSSSTGTRATNEKLFF.